The text below deals with one T cell receptor (beta chain). Its antigen is undetermined. Germline CDR1 reads SEHNR; CDR2 reads FQNEAQ (reference sequence). The CDR3 totals 14 residues. V was trimmed by 5 bases and J by 2 bases, leaving 13 bases between them. These data originate in a study of graft-versus-host responses after intestinal transplantation. Study at large: The whole recipient group had anti-thymocyte globulin induction followed by tacrolimus and steroids for roughly 3 years.

Libraries were prepared by immunoSEQ multiplex PCR; TCRdb keeps only in-frame clonotypes and omits some of them. The repertoire has roughly 93,000 clones, about 90% of them found once; the top ten carry roughly 0.43%. This chain joins TRBV7-9 and TRBJ2-7; D uncertain. The material sequenced was unstimulated CD8+ T cells sorted from spleen or lymph node cells, taken before transplant. The receptor was isolated from a human donor who was the organ donor for an intestinal transplant. CDR3 sequence reads: CASSAALPTYEQYF. For the CDR3, the DNA is TGTGCCAGCAGCGCGGCCCTCCCCACCTACGAGCAGTACTTC. Full variable domain (outside the CDR3, taken from reference TRBV7-9 and TRBJ2-7): DTGVSQNPRHKITKRGQNVTFRCDPISEHNRLYWYRQTLGQGPEFLTYFQNEAQLEKSRLLSDRFSAERPKGSFSTLEIQRTEQGDSAMYLCASSAALPTYEQYFGPGTRLTVT.